This TCR beta chain was sequenced during a study of T cell responses to AZD1222 COVID-19 vaccine. General study findings and limits: The study found Spike-specific TCR breadth and depth rose after two AZD1222 doses.

Comments on this clone: Its antigen is undetermined.

The CDR3 runs to 12 residues. Germline CDR1 is MNHEY and CDR2 is SVGAGI. The ends were cut back, 0 bases at V and 6 bases at J, with 6 bases in the middle. The assay was immunoSEQ multiplex PCR, and TCRdb's table has in-frame clones only and misses some. Of more than 250,000 clones detected, more than 85% appear once; the ten largest clones hold about 0.5%. This chain joins TRBV6-5 and TRBJ2-7; D gene uncertain. The starting material was peripheral blood, obtained on day 0 of AZD1222 vaccination. The sequence was collected from an adult in good health. In nucleotides, the CDR3 is TGTGCCAGCAGTTACTCAGGGTTCGAGCAGTACTTC. It specifies CASSYSGFEQYF.